This entry lists 19 T cell receptor beta chains sequenced from one sample in a study of tumor and adjacent non-tumor tissue in lung cancer. The template was RNA from unsorted bulk tissue. A modified ARM-PCR protocol with three rounds of nested PCR amplified TCRbeta. Each CDR3 protein is one row after TCRdb ran MiXCR on the multiplex PCR reads. The sample has under 150,000 distinct CDR3 sequences; 66% are singletons. Sequencing input: lung tumor tissue. Every receptor here comes from a man aged 55 to 70 with small cell lung cancer.

This clonotype was counted many times. The rearrangement links TRBV28 to TRBJ1-5; 7 nucleotides agree with TRBD1. The CDR3 length is 15 residues. Looked up from germline, CDR1 is MDHEN and CDR2 is SYDVKM. The V segment lost 5 bases and the J segment 3 bases; nucleotides outside the gene matches: 7. CDR3 in amino acids: CASSVGGGPNQPQHF. The DNA for the CDR3 is TGTGCCAGCAGTGTAGGGGGCGGACCCAATCAGCCCCAGCATTTT.

This clonotype was found once. This may arise from a read error, as a much more abundant clone is one base away. The rearrangement joins TRBV20-1 to TRBJ2-1, with TRBD2 matching 8 bases. J lost 10 bases, V lost 6 bases, and 14 bases had no gene match. The CDR3 spans 14 residues. Germline values: CDR1 DFQATT, CDR2 SNEGSKA (reference sequence). DNA of the CDR3: TGCAGTGCCCTGGGGCTAGCGGGTGTGGGGGAGCAGTTCTTC. Amino acids: CSALGLAGVGEQFF.

With regard to this clonotype: The junction does not match germline at one end; this may be a read error. V gene TRBV6-1 combines with J gene TRBJ2-4; D not certain. The CDR3 has 13 amino acids. Germline CDR1 and CDR2: MNHNS and SASEGT. The CDR3 protein is CTSSPRGAQFQYF. The CDR3 nucleotides are TGTACCAGCAGCCCCCGAGGAGCGCAGTTTCAGTACTTC.

V and J are TRBV12-3 or TRBV12-4 and TRBJ2-5, with a possible D match to TRBD1 (6 bases). This CDR3 is built from 14 residues. V was clipped by 6 bases and J by 5 bases, with 16 bases between them. The DNA for the CDR3 is TGTGCCAGCAGGACCTTGGGGGCTGAGGAGACCCAGTACTTC. Its translation is CASRTLGAEETQYF.

Notes on this clonotype: Given a much more abundant clone one base away, this may be a read error. V and J are TRBV30 and TRBJ2-6, with TRBD1 matching over 11 bases. This CDR3 has 17 residues. Germline V gene lookup returns CDR1 GTSNPN and CDR2 SVGIG (reference sequence). DNA of the CDR3: TGTGCCTGGAGGGGGACAGGGGGTTACTCTGAGGCCAACGTCCTGACTTTC. Encoded protein: CAWRGTGGYSEANVLTF.

A word on this clonotype: This may stem from a read error, because a much larger clone lies one nucleotide away. V usage is TRBV29-1 and J usage is TRBJ2-1, with 8 bases that match TRBD1. The CDR3 loop spans 15 amino acids. The germline V gene encodes CDR1 SQVTM and CDR2 ANQGSEA. Written as DNA, the CDR3 is TGCAACGTTGAAGTGGGGGACAGGAGATACAATGAGCAGTTCTTC. Protein: CNVEVGDRRYNEQFF.

V gene TRBV28 combines with J gene TRBJ1-1, with a weak D call TRBD1 (5 bases). From germline, CDR1 is MDHEN and CDR2 SYDVKM. The CDR3 spans 15 residues. Trimming removed 7 bases at V and 0 bases at J, with 15 bases between. DNA for the CDR3: TGTGCCAGCAATCCATCGCTGGGGGTGAACACTGAAGCTTTCTTT. Translating gives CASNPSLGVNTEAFF.

Notes on this clonotype: One end of the junction varies from germline; a read error may be responsible. V usage is TRBV6-5 and J usage is TRBJ2-7; unclear D gene. The CDR3 runs to 13 residues. The germline V gene has CDR1 MNHEY and CDR2 SVGAGI. As DNA, the CDR3 is TGTACCAGCAGAGTAGACGGTTCCTACGAGCAGTACTTC. It specifies CTSRVDGSYEQYF.

The sample holds one count of this clonotype. This chain links TRBV11-2 with TRBJ2-1; 7 bases align to TRBD2. This CDR3 has 15 residues. CDR1 SGHAT and CDR2 FQNNGV come from the germline V gene. Germline trimming cut 5 bases from V and 7 bases from J; bases unmatched to any gene: 11. CDR3 in amino acids: CASSPRLAGGNEQFF. Written as DNA, the CDR3 is TGTGCCAGCAGCCCAAGACTAGCCGGAGGGAATGAGCAGTTCTTC.

On this clonotype itself: An end of the junction differs from the germline gene, which may be a read error. This rearrangement joins TRBV5-1 to TRBJ2-6; no reliable D call. Germline V gene lookup returns CDR1 SGHRS and CDR2 YFSETQ. The CDR3 spans 14 residues. CDR3 residues: CASGFVSGANVLTF. The CDR3 coding sequence is TGCGCCAGCGGCTTTGTATCTGGGGCCAACGTCCTGACTTTC. The variable domain in full, completed from reference TRBV5-1 and TRBJ2-6, reads KAGVTQTPRYLIKTRGQQVTLSCSPISGHRSVSWYQQTPGQGLQFLFEYFSETQRNKGNFPGRFSGRQFSNSRSEMNVSTLELGDSALYLCASGFVSGANVLTFGAGSRLTVL.

This clonotype was detected only a few times. A much bigger clone sits one base away, suggesting this may be a read error. The chain combines TRBV5-5 with TRBJ1-3; D not resolved. The CDR3 has 11 amino acids. Trimming cost V 6 bases and J 4 bases, with 5 bases left between them. Germline V CDR1 and CDR2: SGHKS, YYEKEE (reference sequence). The CDR3: CASIEGNTIYF. The DNA for the CDR3 is TGTGCCAGCATCGAGGGAAACACCATATATTTT. Based on the CDR3 plus reference TRBV5-5 and TRBJ1-3, the full variable domain is DAGVTQSPTHLIKTRGQQVTLRCSPISGHKSVSWYQQVLGQGPQFIFQYYEKEERGRGNFPDRFSARQFPNYSSELNVNALLLGDSALYLCASIEGNTIYFGEGSWLTVV.

Worth noting for this clonotype: Relative to the germline gene, one junction end is altered; a read error may explain this. This chain uses TRBV11-2 with TRBJ2-3; 7 nucleotides align to TRBD1. Germline CDR1 reads SGHAT; CDR2 reads FQNNGV. This CDR3 is built from 14 residues. The CDR3: CASSKRQGTDTQFF. The CDR3, as DNA: TGTGCCAGCAGCAAGCGGCAGGGGACAGATACGCAGTTTTTT.

This clonotype was counted many times. The rearrangement uses TRBV20-1 and TRBJ2-1; TRBD2 matches at 10 bases. The trim removed 5 bases at V and 2 bases at J, leaving 3 bases unmatched. CDR1 and CDR2 (germline): DFQATT, SNEGSKA (reference sequence). The CDR3 is 14 amino acids. The CDR3 reads CSARGTSAYNEQFF. The CDR3 region has the DNA TGCAGTGCTCGGGGGACTAGCGCCTACAATGAGCAGTTCTTC.

About this clonotype: Germline is not matched at one junction end, which may reflect a read error. The rearrangement joins TRBV28 to TRBJ2-7; 8 nucleotides align to TRBD1. This CDR3 has 16 residues. Germline V gene sequence: CDR1 MDHEN, CDR2 SYDVKM. The CDR3 sequence is CASSSVLRDRSYAQYF. CDR3 sequence (DNA): TGTGCCAGCAGTTCAGTACTCCGGGACAGGTCATACGCGCAGTACTTC.

The rearrangement links TRBV12-5 to TRBJ2-5; D ambiguous. Germline V CDR1 and CDR2: LGHNT, FRNRAP. Trimming took off 8 bases at V and 5 bases at J, with 15 bases between the two ends. The CDR3 spans 13 residues. The chain's CDR3 is CASSKGLQETQYF. The CDR3 nucleotides read TGTGCTAGTAGTAAGGGCCTCCAGGAGACCCAGTACTTC.

This chain uses TRBV28 with TRBJ1-2; D ambiguous. This CDR3 has 12 amino acids. V was trimmed by 7 bases and J by 5 bases, leaving 11 bases between them. CDR1 and CDR2 (germline): MDHEN, SYDVKM. The DNA for the CDR3 is TGTGCCAGCATTGGGCAGCCATATGGCTACACCTTC. Its translation is CASIGQPYGYTF.

As for this clonotype: A read error may account for a junction end that differs from germline. V usage is TRBV20-1 and J usage is TRBJ2-3, with 8 bases matching TRBD2. This CDR3 has 14 amino acids. Germline-derived CDR1 and CDR2 are DFQATT and SNEGSKA (reference sequence). CDR3 nucleotides: TGCAGTACCACCGGGACTAGGGGCGCAGATACGCAGTATTTC. It is translated as CSTTGTRGADTQYF.

This chain links TRBV24-1 with TRBJ2-1, with TRBD1 as a possible D gene (6 bases). The CDR3 runs 16 residues. From germline, CDR1 is KGHDR and CDR2 SFDVKD. V was shortened by 3 bases and J by 6 bases, with 17 bases between the two germline ends. CDR3 in DNA: TGTGCCACCAGTGATACCCCTGGGGGCTGGTCCAATGAGCAGTTCTTC. Its protein is CATSDTPGGWSNEQFF.

This clonotype has a count of ten or more. J is TRBJ2-1 and V is TRBV11-1; D uncertain. This CDR3 region has 15 residues. CDR1 is SGHAT, CDR2 FQDESV, per germline (reference sequence). V gave up 4 bases and J gave up 8 bases, with 18 bases separating them. The CDR3 sequence is CASSSLSLSGDEQFF. The CDR3 bases are TGTGCCAGCAGCTCACTTAGCCTTAGTGGAGATGAGCAGTTCTTC.